The 10 T cell receptor beta chains below all came from one sample that was sequenced in a study of T cell repertoires in cytomegalovirus infection. TCRdb itself ran the reads through MiXCR, one entry per CDR3 protein. There are roughly 120,000 distinct CDR3 sequences in the sample; about 33% occur only once, and less than 45% lies in the top ten. Their antigen targets remain unknown. The sequenced sample was CD8+ T cells from cultured PBMCs, obtained from culture after CMV antigen stimulation. The receptors here all came from a human donor in good health (CMV status not recorded). Some clones in this sample may be carry-over from other donors' samples.

The genes are TRBV2 and TRBJ1-3, with D unresolved. The CDR3 spans 18 residues. The ends were cut back, 5 bases at V and 0 bases at J, with 20 bases in the middle. Germline CDR1 reads SNHLY; CDR2 reads FYNNEI. Here the CDR3 reads CASSRSDPGLNSGNTIYF. The DNA of the CDR3 is TGTGCCAGCAGTAGAAGCGATCCGGGCCTCAACTCTGGAAACACCATATATTTT.

This clonotype was seen only a few times. The rearrangement links TRBV9 to TRBJ2-7; D not resolved. Germline CDR1 SGDLS, CDR2 YYNGEE. Trimming left V 4 bases short and J 0 bases short, with 14 bases between. CDR3 length: 15 amino acids. DNA of the CDR3: TGTGCCAGCAGCCCTAGGACCGAGCTCTCCTACGAGCAGTACTTC. It translates to CASSPRTELSYEQYF.

This clonotype was picked up a small number of times. The chain links TRBV11-2 to TRBJ1-3, with a possible D match to TRBD1 (5 bases). Trimming shortened V by 5 bases and J by 2 bases, and 10 bases separated the two germline ends. CDR3 length: 14 amino acids. Germline lookup yields CDR1 SGHAT and CDR2 FQNNGV. CDR3 nucleotides: TGTGCCAGCAGCCGTCTGGGACCTGGAAACACCATATATTTT. It codes for CASSRLGPGNTIYF.

This rearrangement joins TRBV6-5 to TRBJ2-5; no definite D call. V dropped 1 base and J dropped 0 bases, with 12 bases sitting between them. Germline V lookup: CDR1 MNHEY, CDR2 SVGAGI. The CDR3 loop spans 16 amino acids. CDR3 in amino acids: CASSYLSEKYQETQYF. The CDR3 DNA follows: TGTGCCAGCAGTTACTTATCGGAAAAGTACCAAGAGACCCAGTACTTC.

J is TRBJ2-3 and V is TRBV19, with 9 bases identical to TRBD1. V trimming: 5 bases; J trimming: 4 bases; junction bases outside the gene matches: 4. CDR3 length equals 14 residues. From germline, CDR1 is LNHDA and CDR2 SQIVND (reference sequence). CDR3 sequence: CASSGDRVADTQYF. The CDR3 DNA follows: TGTGCCAGTAGTGGGGACAGGGTTGCAGATACGCAGTATTTT.

This chain uses TRBV4-1 with TRBJ2-5, with D hard to call. Trimming left V 0 bases short and J 5 bases short, with 7 bases between. Germline CDR1 is MGHRA and CDR2 is YSYEKL. The CDR3 has 13 amino acids. DNA for the CDR3: TGCGCCAGCAGCCAAGAAGGTTACGAGACCCAGTACTTC. It encodes CASSQEGYETQYF.

The genes are TRBV5-4 and TRBJ2-7; TRBD2 matches at 7 bases. CDR3 length: 13 amino acids. Germline assignment: CDR1 SGHNT and CDR2 YYREEE (reference sequence). V was clipped by 1 base and J by 6 bases; unmatched bases: 4. The CDR3 protein is CASSLSGVAEQYF. Here the CDR3 DNA reads TGTGCCAGCAGCTTGAGCGGGGTGGCCGAGCAGTACTTC.

The chain joins TRBV6-6 to TRBJ1-6; unclear D gene. Trimming cost V 0 bases and J 7 bases, with 10 bases left between them. In germline, CDR1 is MNHNY, CDR2 SVGAGI (reference sequence). CDR3 size: 15 residues. The CDR3 loop is CASSYSTGKNSPLHF. Written as DNA, the CDR3 is TGTGCCAGCAGTTACTCGACGGGAAAAAATTCACCCCTCCACTTT.

This clonotype was seen at least ten times. The chain employs TRBV7-2 and TRBJ2-7; D remains ambiguous. Germline-derived CDR1 and CDR2 are SGHTA and FQGNSA. The CDR3 is made up of 13 amino acids. V lost 8 bases to trimming and J lost 0 bases, with 11 bases between them. The CDR3 protein is CASDPGGSYEQYF. The DNA for the CDR3 is TGTGCCAGCGACCCAGGCGGCTCCTACGAGCAGTACTTC.

The chain couples TRBV11-2 to TRBJ2-1, with 15 bases fitting TRBD2. Germline trimming cut 6 bases from V and 9 bases from J; bases unmatched to any gene: 21. The CDR3 loop spans 20 amino acids. Looked up from germline, CDR1 is SGHAT and CDR2 is FQNNGV. This chain's CDR3 is CASSTNHPGLAGGVELEQFF. CDR3 nucleotides: TGTGCCAGCAGTACAAATCATCCGGGACTAGCGGGGGGTGTTGAGCTTGAGCAGTTCTTC.